Listed below are T cell receptor beta chains from one sample, sequenced in a study of regulatory T cells in long-lasting Graves disease. TCRdb analysed the multiplex PCR reads with MiXCR anew, one entry per CDR3 protein. Here the sample spans approximately 540,000 distinct CDR3 sequences, around 12% being singletons. Another study also made use of these data, one on T cells in Graves' hyperthyroidism and ophthalmopathy.

The specimen was peripheral blood mononuclear cells (PBMCs), collected at new diagnosis, from a patient treated with antithyroid drugs. These receptors were taken from a woman aged 25-40 years with Graves disease. Each CDR3 is given with its conserved first and last residue. A D gene is named only where the DNA matches it firmly. Some rows have no size entry. The others give once, few or many, or a class for an expanded clone.

>TRBJ2-1|NA|TRBV12-3/TRBV12-4|many
TGTGCCAGCAGCCTCGCAGCGACAACATACAATGAGCAGTTCTTC
CASSLAATTYNEQFF
>TRBJ2-5|TRBD2|TRBV6-2/TRBV6-3|many
TGTGCCAGCACACTAGCGGGAGTACCTCAAGAGACCCAGTACTTC
CASTLAGVPQETQYF
>TRBJ2-1|TRBD2|TRBV29-1|NA
TGCAGCGCTCGACTAGCGGGAAATGAGCAGTTCTTC
CSARLAGNEQFF
>TRBJ2-1|NA|TRBV20-1|few
TGCAGTGCTACTGGATCCGGGACAATACTCTACAATGAGCAGTTCTTC
CSATGSGTILYNEQFF
>TRBJ1-5|TRBD1|TRBV28|NA
TGTGCCAGCACCCTCGGGGACAGTTATATGCATTTT
CASTLGDSYMHF
>TRBJ2-3|TRBD1|TRBV12-3/TRBV12-4|many
TGTGCCAGCGGAGGCGGGACAGGGATCACAGATACGCAGTATTTT
CASGGGTGITDTQYF
>TRBJ1-2|TRBD1|TRBV30|many
TGTGCCTGGGGGACAGGTACTAACTATGGCTACACCTTC
CAWGTGTNYGYTF
>TRBJ2-1|NA|TRBV12-3/TRBV12-4|many
TGTGCCAGCAGTTTGGGCGGGACCTCCTACAATGAGCAGTTCTTC
CASSLGGTSYNEQFF
>TRBJ2-1|NA|TRBV12-3/TRBV12-4|few
TGTGCCAGCTCTACCGGGACCCCCGTCAATGAGCAGTTCTTC
CASSTGTPVNEQFF
>TRBJ2-7|NA|TRBV10-3|many
TGTGCCATCAGTGAGCAGTATTCCTACGAGCAGTACTTC
CAISEQYSYEQYF
>TRBJ2-1|TRBD2|TRBV18|few
TGTGCCACCTCAAAACTAGCGGTCACCAGCTCCTACAATGAGCAGTTCTTC
CATSKLAVTSSYNEQFF
>TRBJ2-3|NA|TRBV29-1|NA
TGCAGCGTTGGGGCGGGCACAGATACGCAGTATTTT
CSVGAGTDTQYF
>TRBJ1-6|TRBD1|TRBV28|many
TGTGCCAGCAGCCCCAACAGGGGTTATAATTCACCCCTCCACTTT
CASSPNRGYNSPLHF
>TRBJ1-2|TRBD1|TRBV11-2|many
TGTGCCAGCAGCTTAGGACAGGGGGCTGGTGGCTACACCTTC
CASSLGQGAGGYTF
>TRBJ2-3|NA|TRBV25-1|many
TGTGCCAGCACCGAATGGACAACAGATACGCAGTATTTT
CASTEWTTDTQYF
>TRBJ1-2|NA|TRBV18|NA
TGTGCCAGCTCAAGCGACAGGCAACCTTCCTATGGCTACACCTTC
CASSSDRQPSYGYTF
>TRBJ2-1|TRBD2|TRBV4-2|NA
TGTGCCAGCAGCCGAGATCTAGCGGGATCAAACAATGAGCAGTTCTTC
CASSRDLAGSNNEQFF
>TRBJ2-1|NA|TRBV11-3|many
TGTGCCAGCATCAAAGGTAGCCAGGGTATTAATGAGCAGTTCTTC
CASIKGSQGINEQFF
>TRBJ2-3|NA|TRBV10-2|few
TGCGCCAGCAACGGCGGAAGCACAGATACGCAGTATTTT
CASNGGSTDTQYF
>TRBJ2-5|NA|TRBV7-9|many
TGTGCCAGCAGAGACGGGGACCAAGAGACCCAGTACTTC
CASRDGDQETQYF
>TRBJ2-1|TRBD2|TRBV5-6|few
TGTGCCAGCAGCAGCCTGGGACTAGGACCCCTTACGGGAGAGTTCTTC
CASSSLGLGPLTGEFF
>TRBJ1-5|NA|TRBV15|NA
TGTGCCACCAGCAGGGATTTTGGGGCCCCTCAGCCCCAGCATTTT
CATSRDFGAPQPQHF
>TRBJ2-1|TRBD2|TRBV20-1|many
TGCAGTGCCAGGCCTAGCGGGAGCTCCTACAATGAGCAGTTCTTC
CSARPSGSSYNEQFF
>TRBJ2-5|TRBD2|TRBV7-9|NA
TGTGCCAGCAGACGGACTAGCGGGAGGGGGACCCAAGAGACCCAGTACTTC
CASRRTSGRGTQETQYF
>TRBJ2-7|TRBD2|TRBV7-3|many
TGTGCCAGCAGCTTACGGGGCGGGAGAAGCTACGAGCAGTACTTC
CASSLRGGRSYEQYF
>TRBJ2-1|NA|TRBV15|NA
TGTGCCACCAGCCCCAGACGGACTACCAATTATATTTACAATGAGCAGTTCTTC
CATSPRRTTNYIYNEQFF
>TRBJ2-5|NA|TRBV4-1|many
TGCGCCAGCAGCCAGACTCTCGGCGAGACCCAGTACTTC
CASSQTLGETQYF
>TRBJ2-3|TRBD2|TRBV28|many
TGTGCCAGCAGTTTCGCGGGAGGTCGGGCAGATACGCAGTATTTT
CASSFAGGRADTQYF
>TRBJ2-1|TRBD2|TRBV20-1|NA
TGCAGTGCGCCACTAGCGAATGAGCAGTTCTTC
CSAPLANEQFF
>TRBJ2-1|NA|TRBV14|many
TGTGCCAGCAGCCAAGTATCCAGGATCAGTGAGCAGTTCTTC
CASSQVSRISEQFF
>TRBJ1-4|NA|TRBV11-2|many
TGTGCCAGCAGCTTAGTCGGCCACCATGAAAAACTGTTTTTT
CASSLVGHHEKLFF
>TRBJ2-1|NA|TRBV6-1|NA
TGTGCCAGCCAGCCAGTGAGCTCCTACAATGGGCAGTTCTTC
CASQPVSSYNGQFF
>TRBJ2-2|TRBD2|TRBV4-3|NA
TGCGCCAGCAGCCAAGGTGGGACTAGATACACCGGGGAGCTGTTTTTT
CASSQGGTRYTGELFF
>TRBJ2-7|TRBD1|TRBV6-1|few
TGTGCCAGCAGTCAGACCGGGACAGGGCTTTACGTGCAGTACTTC
CASSQTGTGLYVQYF
>TRBJ2-2|NA|TRBV19|few
TGTGCCAGTATCACAACAGGGTCGGTGCACACCGGGGAGCTGTTTTTT
CASITTGSVHTGELFF
>TRBJ2-7|NA|TRBV20-1|NA
TGCAGTGCTAGAGATGGCAGGGCCGCCCACGAGCAGTACTTC
CSARDGRAAHEQYF
>TRBJ1-6|NA|TRBV28|many
TGTGCCAGCAGTTTCCCTCGAACTAAACGGCATTCACCCCTCCACTTT
CASSFPRTKRHSPLHF
>TRBJ2-1|NA|TRBV19|NA
TGTGTCAGTAGTACCCCTCTTCTAGTAACCAATGAGCAGTTCTTC
CVSSTPLLVTNEQFF
>TRBJ2-5|NA|TRBV7-9|many
TGTGCCAGCAGCTTATCCTTAGCTGAGGACCAGTACTTC
CASSLSLAEDQYF
>TRBJ1-4|NA|TRBV15|many
TGTGCCACCAGCAGAGATGCAGGGCCGGGTGAAAAACTGTTTTTT
CATSRDAGPGEKLFF
>TRBJ1-1|NA|TRBV30|many
TGTGCCTGGAGTTTCAGAACTGAAGCTTTCTTT
CAWSFRTEAFF
>TRBJ2-3|NA|TRBV7-2|NA
TGTGCCAGCAGCTTACTACCGGGACTCGGCTTGACAGATACGCAGTATTTT
CASSLLPGLGLTDTQYF
>TRBJ1-2|NA|TRBV29-1|many
TGCAGCGTAGGGGACAAACAAGGAGGCTACACCTTC
CSVGDKQGGYTF
>TRBJ2-3|NA|TRBV20-1|NA
TGCAGTGCTAGTCAGGGGTACACTAGCGCCCCCCGAACAGATACGCAGTATTTT
CSASQGYTSAPRTDTQYF
>TRBJ1-2|TRBD1|TRBV3-1|many
TGTGCCAGCAGCCAAGGGACGAGTGGGACAGGGCTGAACTATGGCTACACCTTC
CASSQGTSGTGLNYGYTF
>TRBJ2-3|NA|TRBV20-1|NA
TGCAGTGCTAAATTCAGCACTAGCACAGATACGCAGTATTTT
CSAKFSTSTDTQYF
>TRBJ2-1|NA|TRBV11-2|NA
TGTGCCAGCAGGAGACGCCGGGACTTAAATAACAATGAGCAGTTCTTC
CASRRRRDLNNNEQFF
>TRBJ1-5|NA|TRBV19|many
TGTGCCAGTAGTATAGACGGACGGGCGAATCAGCCCCAGCATTTT
CASSIDGRANQPQHF
>TRBJ1-5|NA|TRBV6-2/TRBV6-3|many
TGTGCCAGCAGCGGGACCGAGACAAATCAGCCCCAGCATTTT
CASSGTETNQPQHF
>TRBJ2-7|NA|TRBV11-2|many
TGTGCCAGCAGCTTTTACGGGAGTACCTACGAGCAGTACTTC
CASSFYGSTYEQYF